The clone carrying this T cell receptor (beta chain) was observed at least ten times. The target antigen is unknown. This entry comes from a study of naive and memory T cell subsets. General observations from the study: This RNA-based method may be sensitive to activation-related transcript changes.

An oligonucleotide containing a UMI was ligated to the 3' end of TCR cDNA. Ligated cDNA underwent four rounds of PCR with nested alpha and beta constant region primers and SP2. Alpha and beta constant region primers primed reverse transcription for blood and skin samples. MiXCR, applied by TCRdb to the UMI-ligation and nested PCR reads, yields one record per CDR3 protein. Of approximately 30,000 distinct CDR3 sequences in the sample, roughly 5.5% are singletons; the top ten hold around 7%. What was sequenced was blood. This TCR came from an adult in good health.

The CDR3 here is CASSLQGQETQYF. The CDR3 DNA reads as TGTGCCAGCAGTTTACAGGGGCAGGAGACCCAGTACTTC. The V and J genes are TRBV27 and TRBJ2-5; D might be TRBD1 (6 bases). With 2 bases removed from V and 5 bases from J, the gap between germline ends came to 9 bases. CDR1 and CDR2 from the germline V gene are MNHEY and SMNVEV (reference sequence). The CDR3 length is 13 residues.